This T cell receptor beta chain was captured by sequencing in a study of technical replicates of blood from several donors. Measured with immunoSEQ multiplex PCR; TCRdb has only the in-frame clones, and not every one. The sample holds 70,000 or so clones, roughly 90% seen once. Germline-derived CDR1 and CDR2 are SGHDT and YYEEEE. This CDR3 has 15 residues. Trimming took off 3 bases at V and 0 bases at J, with 12 bases between the two ends. The TCR originated in a human donor in good health. This chain connects TRBV5-6 to TRBJ1-1; D gene unclear. Specimen: T cells isolated from PBMCs. CDR3 nucleotides: TGTGCCAGCAGCTCCGGAGTGACCATGAACACTGAAGCTTTCTTT. Translating gives CASSSGVTMNTEAFF. Together with reference TRBV5-6 and TRBJ1-1, the CDR3 gives the full variable domain: DAGVTQSPTHLIKTRGQQVTLRCSPKSGHDTVSWYQQALGQGPQFIFQYYEEEERQRGNFPDRFSGHQFPNYSSELNVNALLLGDSALYLCASSSGVTMNTEAFFGQGTRLTVV.